Following are 2 T cell receptor beta chains from one sample sequenced in a study of cytomegalovirus exposure and HLA in healthy donors. Primers for the PCR totalled 60 Vbeta and 13 Jbeta. Repertoires were generated with immunoSEQ multiplex PCR, while TCRdb's copy carries only in-frame clones and drops some. The table shows some 180,000 clones, with around 75% occurring only once. The sample was PBMCs. The receptor source for this set is a male donor in good health and CMV-seronegative.

This clone was detected only a few times. This sample includes further DNA sequences coding for the same CDR3. The chain links TRBV28 to TRBJ2-1; the D gene is possibly TRBD1 (6 bases). The CDR3 has 15 amino acids. Germline CDR1 and CDR2: MDHEN and SYDVKM. V shed 3 bases and J shed 0 bases, with 9 bases lying between them. In DNA form, the CDR3 reads TGTGCCAGCAGTTTGGACAGCAGCTCCTACAATGAGCAGTTCTTC. Translating gives CASSLDSSSYNEQFF.

The chain links TRBV5-1 to TRBJ1-1; D is uncertain. Trimming cost V 0 bases and J 1 base, with 7 bases left between them. The CDR3 spans 14 residues. The germline gives CDR1 SGHRS, CDR2 YFSETQ. Here the CDR3 DNA reads TGCGCCAGCAGCTTGGTGTCAGGGAACACTGAAGCTTTCTTT. Its protein product is CASSLVSGNTEAFF.